Listed below are T cell receptor beta chains from one sample, sequenced in a study of radiotherapy plus CTLA-4 blockade in lung cancer. Only in-frame clones appear in the TCRdb table, and some are missing; sequencing was by immunoSEQ multiplex PCR. The sample includes about 45,000 clones, around 73% of them seen just once. The source was peripheral blood, collected from a patient treated with radiotherapy plus ipilimumab. These receptors all stem from a human donor with non-small cell lung cancer who had a complete response to radiotherapy plus ipilimumab. The CDR3 runs from the conserved cysteine through the conserved F or W. The D gene is left open where the match is weak. Where a row states a size, it is once, few, many or the class of an expanded clone; other rows omit it.

>-|TRBV7-9|TRBJ1-3|few
TGTGCCAGCAGCATCTACTCTGGAAACACCATATATTTT
CASSIYSGNTIYF
>TRBD1|TRBV18|TRBJ2-1|-
TGTGCCAGCTCACCACCGGTGGGGATTAAGGGGGCTGGTGAGCAGTTCTTC
CASSPPVGIKGAGEQFF
>TRBD2|TRBV9|TRBJ2-2|-
TGTGCCAGCAGCGGCGGGACTAGCGGGGCAACCGGGGAGCTGTTTTTT
CASSGGTSGATGELFF
>-|TRBV5-6|TRBJ2-7|-
TGTGCCAGCAGCTTGGAAGGGGGGGCCACTAGCTCCTACGAGCAGTACTTC
CASSLEGGATSSYEQYF
>TRBD2|TRBV6-6|TRBJ2-7|-
TGTGCCAGCAGTCGAGAGCGGGGAGAAACCTACGAGCAGTACTTC
CASSRERGETYEQYF
>TRBD2|TRBV6-1|TRBJ2-2|-
TGTGCCAGCAGTGATGGACTAGCGGGTAGGGGGGAGCTGTTTTTT
CASSDGLAGRGELFF
>TRBD2|TRBV5-1|TRBJ2-5|-
TGCGCCAGCAGCCTTCAGCCCCCAGCGGGAGGACTTCAAGAGACCCAGTACTTC
CASSLQPPAGGLQETQYF
>-|TRBV4-1|TRBJ2-1|-
TGCGCCAGCAGCTATCCCGCGGCTAGGTGGAATGAGCAGTTCTTC
CASSYPAARWNEQFF
>TRBD1|TRBV19|TRBJ1-5|-
TGTGCCAGTAGGCCGGGACAGGGGGACCATCAGCCCCAGCATTTT
CASRPGQGDHQPQHF
>TRBD1|TRBV27|TRBJ2-3|once
TGTGCCAGCACCCCAAGGGACAGGGGGACAGATACGCAGTATTTT
CASTPRDRGTDTQYF
>TRBD1|TRBV30|TRBJ2-7|-
TGTGCCTTAAGGACAGGGGGCGTCTCCTACGAGCAGTACTTC
CALRTGGVSYEQYF
>TRBD1|TRBV25-1|TRBJ2-7|-
TGTGCCAGCAGCCATGGGGACAGTCCCTACGAGCAGTACTTC
CASSHGDSPYEQYF
>TRBD1|TRBV6-5|TRBJ2-2|-
TGTGCCAGCATTCTAGGACAGGCAGCGGGGGAGCTGTTTTTT
CASILGQAAGELFF
>TRBD1|TRBV7-2|TRBJ1-3|-
TGTGCCAGCAGCTGGGACAGCAGTTCAGGAAACACCATATATTTT
CASSWDSSSGNTIYF
>TRBD1|TRBV4-2|TRBJ2-7|-
TGTGCCAGCAGCCAAGCCCCGGGACAGCCCTACGAGCAGTACTTC
CASSQAPGQPYEQYF
>-|TRBV11-2|TRBJ2-2|-
TGTGCCAGCAGCTTAGATAGAAGCACCGGGGAGCTGTTTTTT
CASSLDRSTGELFF
>-|TRBV7-9|TRBJ2-2|-
TGTGCCAGCAGCCGCGGAAATACGAACACCGGGGAGCTGTTTTTT
CASSRGNTNTGELFF
>-|TRBV7-9|TRBJ1-5|-
TGTGCCAGCAGCGTCGGATGGGGGGAACAGCCCCAGCATTTT
CASSVGWGEQPQHF
>-|TRBV4-1|TRBJ1-4|few
TGCGCCAGCAGCCAGCCCGGGGGGACATGGACTAATGAAAAACTGTTTTTT
CASSQPGGTWTNEKLFF
>-|TRBV11-1|TRBJ2-7|-
TGTGCCAGCAGCGGGCGATCCTACGAGCAGTACTTC
CASSGRSYEQYF
>TRBD1|TRBV2|TRBJ2-7|-
TGTGCCAGCATCGAAGTGAACAGGGGGCGCGAGCAGTACTTC
CASIEVNRGREQYF
>TRBD2|TRBV30|TRBJ2-2|few
TGTGCCTGGAATCGAAAGGGGAGCGGGAGAAGCGGGGAGCTGTTTTTT
CAWNRKGSGRSGELFF
>-|TRBV7-9|TRBJ1-5|-
TGTGCCAGCAGCTTAAGGGGGAGCAATCAGCCCCAGCATTTT
CASSLRGSNQPQHF
>-|TRBV7-9|TRBJ1-6|few
TGTGCCAGCAGCTTAGTTGGACACCCAGAAGAGACCCTCCACTTT
CASSLVGHPEETLHF
>-|TRBV11-2|TRBJ2-7|-
TGTGCCAGCAGCTTAGGGGGGACTCGACGGGAGCAGTACTTC
CASSLGGTRREQYF
>-|TRBV30|TRBJ2-2|-
TGTGCCTGCTCGAACACCGGGGAGCTGTTTTTT
CACSNTGELFF
>-|TRBV10-3|TRBJ1-3|medium-sized
TGTGCCATCAGTGAAAACCCGACAGCGAGCTCTGGAAACACCATATATTTT
CAISENPTASSGNTIYF
>-|TRBV2|TRBJ1-1|-
TGTGCCAGCAGCGGGCAGCTTTTTGTTGAGGGAGCTTTCTTT
CASSGQLFVEGAFF
>-|TRBV5-6|TRBJ1-5|-
TGTGCCAGCAGCTTGTCAGGGCGGGACAATCAGCCCCAGCATTTT
CASSLSGRDNQPQHF
>TRBD2|TRBV19|TRBJ2-3|-
TGTGCCAGTAGTCCGGCGGGGGGGAGGACAGATACGCAGTATTTT
CASSPAGGRTDTQYF
>-|TRBV12-5|TRBJ1-5|-
TGTGCTAGTGGTTCCGGAGGTGAACAGCCCCAGCATTTT
CASGSGGEQPQHF
>TRBD2|TRBV9|TRBJ2-1|-
TGTGCCAGCAGCGTAGGCTCTAGCGGGAGCTCCTACAATGAGCAGTTCTTC
CASSVGSSGSSYNEQFF
>TRBD1|TRBV4-1|TRBJ1-4|few
TGCGCCAGCAGCCAAGAATCGGGACAGTTTAATGAAAAACTGTTTTTT
CASSQESGQFNEKLFF
>-|TRBV7-2|TRBJ1-2|-
TGTGCCAGCAGCTTAGATGCAGGGGCCTATGGCTACACCTTC
CASSLDAGAYGYTF
>-|TRBV6-1|TRBJ2-3|-
TGTGCCAGCAGTGAACGTGGGGCCCCAGATACGCAGTATTTT
CASSERGAPDTQYF
>-|TRBV9|TRBJ1-4|-
TGTGCCAGCAGCTCGGGGGGGACTAATGAAAAACTGTTTTTT
CASSSGGTNEKLFF
>TRBD1|TRBV27|TRBJ2-5|-
TGTGCCAGCAGTCGACAGGGGATCGGAGAGACCCAGTACTTC
CASSRQGIGETQYF
>-|TRBV9|TRBJ1-1|-
TGTGCCAGCAGCGTAAGGGGGGGCCGCCAAGAAGGTTCTGGAGCTTTCTTT
CASSVRGGRQEGSGAFF
>-|TRBV12-2|TRBJ1-5|-
TGTGCAAGTCGCTCAGGACAGGGCGGTTCCCCAAATCAGCCCCAGCATTTT
CASRSGQGGSPNQPQHF
>TRBD1|TRBV5-4|TRBJ1-1|few
TGTGCCAGCAGCGCATACAGGGGCCTGAACACTGAAGCTTTCTTT
CASSAYRGLNTEAFF
>TRBD1|TRBV19|TRBJ1-1|-
TGTGCCGCTCGACAGGGGATGAACACTGAAGCTTTCTTT
CAARQGMNTEAFF
>-|TRBV6-5|TRBJ2-7|once
TGTGCCAGCAGTTACCTTAGCGGCCCGGCCTACGAGCAGTACTTC
CASSYLSGPAYEQYF
>TRBD1|TRBV10-3|TRBJ1-2|-
TGTGCCATCAGCCTACAGGGGAGGCCAAACTATGGCTACACCTTC
CAISLQGRPNYGYTF
>TRBD1|TRBV30|TRBJ2-7|once
TGTGCCTGGAACAAGGGACAGTCCCACGAGCAGTACTTC
CAWNKGQSHEQYF
>-|TRBV19|TRBJ1-5|-
TGTGCCAGTAGTATAGGTGTAGGGGGTAGCAATCAGCCCCAGCATTTT
CASSIGVGGSNQPQHF
>TRBD2|TRBV7-2|TRBJ2-4|-
TGTGCCAGCAGCTCCCGGACTAGCGGGGCCAAAAACATTCAGTACTTC
CASSSRTSGAKNIQYF
>TRBD1|TRBV7-2|TRBJ1-2|few
TGTGCCAGCAGCTTCCGAGACAGGGGAGAGAACACCTTC
CASSFRDRGENTF
>-|TRBV6-5|TRBJ2-7|-
TGTGCCAGCAGTTCCTCCTATCTCTCCTTTCCCGAGCAGTACTTC
CASSSSYLSFPEQYF
>TRBD2|TRBV29-1|TRBJ2-1|once
TGCAGCGGATACATTAGCGGGCCTTCCTACAATGAGCAGTTCTTC
CSGYISGPSYNEQFF
>TRBD1|TRBV20-1|TRBJ2-5|-
TGCAGTACGGGACAGGGAGAGACCCAGTACTTC
CSTGQGETQYF
>TRBD2|TRBV7-9|TRBJ2-2|-
TGTGCCAGCAGCGGTTTTCCGGGAGGCGGGGAGCTGTTTTTT
CASSGFPGGGELFF
>-|TRBV19|TRBJ2-7|-
TGTGCCAGTAGTATAAAGGGGGAGTTCTACGAGCAGTACTTC
CASSIKGEFYEQYF
>TRBD2|TRBV2|TRBJ2-1|-
TGTGCCACCGAACCGGGACTAGACATTAATGAGCAGTTCTTC
CATEPGLDINEQFF
>TRBD2|TRBV9|TRBJ2-1|-
TGTGCCAGCAGCGCCGGTGGTAGCGGGAGGCTTCATGAGCAGTTCTTC
CASSAGGSGRLHEQFF
>-|TRBV11-3|TRBJ2-1|-
TGTGCCAGCAGCTTTGGCCAGGGGCGAAACAATGAGCAGTTCTTC
CASSFGQGRNNEQFF
>-|TRBV7-7|TRBJ2-3|-
TGTGCTAGCAGCTTAGGAATAGAGCCGACAGATACGCAGTATTTT
CASSLGIEPTDTQYF
>TRBD1|TRBV2|TRBJ1-4|-
TGTGCCAGCAGTGCCGGGACAGCCATCTCTATTTTCTTT
CASSAGTAISIFF
>-|TRBV11-2|TRBJ2-3|-
TGTGCCAGCAGCTTAGGGATCAGGTCTAGCACAGATACGCAGTATTTT
CASSLGIRSSTDTQYF
>-|TRBV6-6|TRBJ2-3|-
TGTGCCAGCACTCCTCGCGGGACTAGCACAGATACGCAGTATTTT
CASTPRGTSTDTQYF
>-|TRBV28|TRBJ2-7|few
TGTGCCAGCAGTTTATTGGGCCGAGAATTAAACTACGAGCAGTACTTC
CASSLLGRELNYEQYF